These 32 T cell receptor beta chains share one sample of origin, sequenced in a study of T cell responses to AZD1222 COVID-19 vaccine. Data came from immunoSEQ multiplex PCR; TCRdb stores just in-frame clones and leaves some out. In the table there are about 210,000 clones, around 94% of which are singletons. This sample comprised peripheral blood, obtained 28 days after the second dose of the MenACWY control vaccine. The receptors stem from an adult who received the MenACWY meningococcal vaccine as a control.

This chain uses TRBV7-3 with TRBJ2-2; TRBD1 matches 8 bases. Looked up from germline, CDR1 is SGHTA and CDR2 is FQGTGA. J was trimmed by 0 bases and V by 5 bases; bases with no gene match: 5. The CDR3 runs 16 residues. The CDR3 is CASSTPTGANTGELFF. The CDR3 DNA reads as TGTGCCAGCAGCACCCCGACAGGGGCGAACACCGGGGAGCTGTTTTTT.

J is TRBJ1-6 and V is TRBV6-5, with D unclear. Trimming took 6 bases from V and 7 from J, leaving 16 bases between them. Germline V lookup: CDR1 MNHEY, CDR2 SVGAGI. The CDR3 runs to 15 residues. This CDR3 is CASRPVMATNSPLHF. The CDR3 nucleotides read TGTGCCAGCAGACCCGTGATGGCAACGAATTCACCCCTCCACTTT.

This chain uses TRBV5-5 with TRBJ1-1, with a tentative D call TRBD1 (5 bases). The CDR3 loop spans 14 amino acids. Germline CDR1 and CDR2: SGHKS and YYEKEE (reference sequence). The V and J ends lost 0 bases and 4 bases respectively, with 10 bases between them. CDR3 DNA: TGTGCCAGCAGCTTGGATTTGGGGCCCACTGAAGCTTTCTTT. Protein product: CASSLDLGPTEAFF.

The V and J genes are TRBV2 and TRBJ1-2; 7 bases match TRBD1. With 5 bases clipped from V and 2 bases from J, the junction kept 5 bases outside the gene matches. Per the germline V gene, CDR1 is SNHLY and CDR2 is FYNNEI. The CDR3 loop spans 14 amino acids. The CDR3 is CASSQGGPNYGYTF. The CDR3 DNA sequence: TGTGCCAGCAGTCAGGGGGGTCCCAACTATGGCTACACCTTC.

The V gene is TRBV7-9, the J gene TRBJ1-1, with D possibly TRBD1 on 5 matching bases. The germline V gene has CDR1 SEHNR and CDR2 FQNEAQ (reference sequence). The CDR3 loop spans 14 amino acids. Trimming took 5 bases from V and 4 from J, leaving 14 bases between them. The CDR3 DNA follows: TGTGCCAGCAGCCCTCAGGGTCGGGGCACTGAAGCTTTCTTT. Translation gives CASSPQGRGTEAFF.

This clone showed up just once. This chain uses TRBV2 with TRBJ1-2; 11 bases line up with TRBD1. With V trimmed by 6 bases and J by 5 bases, 5 bases remained unmatched. CDR3 length: 14 amino acids. Germline V gene lookup returns CDR1 SNHLY and CDR2 FYNNEI. DNA for the CDR3: TGTGCCAGCAGCGGACAGGGGGCCAGATATGGCTACACCTTC. This codes for CASSGQGARYGYTF.

This clone was seen once. The J gene is TRBJ2-7, the V gene TRBV6-5; 7 bases are shared with TRBD2. The V gene end was trimmed by 6 bases and the J gene end by 3 bases; junction bases not matched to a gene: 11. This CDR3 region has 15 residues. Germline V gene sequence: CDR1 MNHEY, CDR2 SVGAGI. The CDR3 nucleotides are TGTGCCAGCAGAAAAGGGACGGGGGACTACTACGAGCAGTACTTC. It yields the protein CASRKGTGDYYEQYF.

The chain is built from TRBV3-1 (or the pseudogene TRBV3-2) and TRBJ2-2, with no clear D. V was trimmed by 0 bases and J by 1 base, leaving 6 bases between them. Germline V gene data show CDR1 as LGHDT and CDR2 as YNNKEL (reference sequence). There are 15 residues in the CDR3. The CDR3: CASSQDLGNTGELFF. CDR3 in DNA: TGTGCCAGCAGCCAAGATCTGGGGAACACCGGGGAGCTGTTTTTT.

V and J are TRBV7-8 and TRBJ2-7; 7 bases are a match to TRBD2. The germline V gene encodes CDR1 SGHVS and CDR2 FQNEAQ. The CDR3 spans 15 residues. Germline trimming cut 4 bases from V and 3 bases from J; bases unmatched to any gene: 9. CDR3 region: CASSSRLAVLYEQYF. The CDR3 DNA is TGTGCCAGCAGCTCGCGCCTAGCGGTGCTCTACGAGCAGTACTTC.

V gene TRBV7-2 combines with J gene TRBJ1-2; 7 bases map to TRBD1. This CDR3 spans 14 amino acids. After removal of 7 bases from V and 4 bases from J, the junction contained 9 bases not matched to a gene. Germline loops: CDR1 SGHTA, CDR2 FQGNSA. The CDR3 region is CASIRDRDLYGYTF. As DNA, the CDR3 is TGTGCCAGCATAAGAGACAGGGATCTCTATGGCTACACCTTC.

The chain links TRBV5-1 to TRBJ2-2; D remains ambiguous. The germline V gene has CDR1 SGHRS and CDR2 YFSETQ. The V end lost 0 bases, the J end lost 7 bases, and 7 bases lay between the germline ends. The CDR3 is made up of 13 amino acids. Here the CDR3 DNA reads TGCGCCAGCAGCTTGGAGGAGTTCGGGGAGCTGTTTTTT. It is translated as CASSLEEFGELFF. The whole variable domain, remainder taken from reference TRBV5-1 and TRBJ2-2, is KAGVTQTPRYLIKTRGQQVTLSCSPISGHRSVSWYQQTPGQGLQFLFEYFSETQRNKGNFPGRFSGRQFSNSRSEMNVSTLELGDSALYLCASSLEEFGELFFGEGSRLTVL.

The chain joins TRBV6-6 to TRBJ2-3, with a tentative D call TRBD2 (5 bases). V was cut by 5 bases and J by 6 bases, with 18 bases left in between. The CDR3 is 15 residues long. Germline CDR1 and CDR2: MNHNY and SVGAGI (reference sequence). The CDR3 nucleotides are TGTGCCAGCAGTGACCGGGGAACCCCGGGGGATACGCAGTATTTT. Protein sequence: CASSDRGTPGDTQYF.

This chain joins TRBV6-5 and TRBJ1-5; D is perhaps TRBD1 (6 bases). CDR3 length: 15 residues. Germline lookup yields CDR1 MNHEY and CDR2 SVGAGI. Trimming cost V 2 bases and J 6 bases, with 14 bases left between them. DNA of the CDR3: TGTGCCAGCAGTTACCCACAGGGCGGCGGTCAGCCCCAGCATTTT. It encodes CASSYPQGGGQPQHF.

The chain couples TRBV5-1 to TRBJ2-2; 10 bases align to TRBD2. The trim removed 0 bases at V and 4 bases at J, leaving 9 bases unmatched. Germline loops: CDR1 SGHRS, CDR2 YFSETQ. This CDR3 contains 18 residues. The CDR3 DNA reads TGCGCCAGCAGCTTGGGTCTAGCGGGAGAGGTGGGCACCGGGGAGCTGTTTTTT. It translates to CASSLGLAGEVGTGELFF.

The chain carries TRBV30 and TRBJ2-1, with 7 bases matching TRBD2. V shed 0 bases, J shed 7 bases, and the junction held 12 bases outside the gene matches. The CDR3 runs to 16 residues. CDR1 GTSNPN and CDR2 SVGIG come from the germline V gene (reference sequence). In DNA, the CDR3 is TGTGCCTGGAGTGTACGGGGGGAGGGGTACGGGAATGAGCAGTTCTTC. It codes for CAWSVRGEGYGNEQFF.

The V and J genes are TRBV7-2 and TRBJ2-3; 7 nucleotides line up with TRBD1. CDR3 size: 15 residues. Germline V gene data show CDR1 as SGHTA and CDR2 as FQGNSA. The V gene end was trimmed by 5 bases and the J gene end by 0 bases; junction bases not matched to a gene: 5. In DNA form, the CDR3 reads TGTGCCAGCAGCCCGACAGGGCTAAGCACAGATACGCAGTATTTT. This sequence encodes CASSPTGLSTDTQYF.

CDR3 protein: CASSLMLTGYNEQFF. Written as DNA, the CDR3 is TGTGCCAGCAGCCTTATGTTAACAGGATACAATGAGCAGTTCTTC. The rearrangement uses TRBV5-4 and TRBJ2-1; TRBD1 might be the D (5 bases). CDR3 size: 15 residues. V lost 4 bases to trimming and J lost 4 bases, with 15 bases between them. From germline, CDR1 is SGHNT and CDR2 YYREEE (reference sequence).

CDR3 residues: CASSLAGTDTQYF. The CDR3 DNA reads as TGTGCCAGTAGTCTAGCTGGGACAGATACGCAGTATTTT. The rearrangement uses TRBV19 and TRBJ2-3; D perhaps matches TRBD2 (5 bases). Germline V gives CDR1 LNHDA, CDR2 SQIVND (reference sequence). There are 13 residues in the CDR3. V gave up 5 bases and J gave up 3 bases, with 9 bases separating them.

This clone was seen only a few times. The chain recombines TRBV6-1 with TRBJ2-2, with D hard to call. The V end lost 3 bases, the J end lost 1 base, and 6 bases lay between the germline ends. The CDR3 is 14 amino acids. The germline V gene encodes CDR1 MNHNS and CDR2 SASEGT. CDR3 DNA sequence: TGTGCCAGCAGTGATGCCCAGAACACCGGGGAGCTGTTTTTT. Translating gives CASSDAQNTGELFF.

The chain couples TRBV6-5 to TRBJ1-6, with 7 bases matching TRBD1. Looked up from germline, CDR1 is MNHEY and CDR2 is SVGAGI. The CDR3 sequence is 14 residues long. V was pared by 4 bases and J by 6 bases, with 3 bases of the junction left unmatched. CDR3 DNA: TGTGCCAGCAGTTGGGGGACAGCTAATTCACCCCTCCACTTT. Amino acid sequence: CASSWGTANSPLHF.

This chain uses TRBV5-1 with TRBJ2-1; D is undetermined. This CDR3 contains 11 residues. V lost 4 bases, J lost 7 bases, and 6 bases lay in between. The germline CDR1 and CDR2 sequences are SGHRS and YFSETQ. The CDR3 bases are TGCGCCAGCAGCCTACTTAATGAGCAGTTCTTC. Residues: CASSLLNEQFF. The whole variable domain, remainder taken from reference TRBV5-1 and TRBJ2-1, is KAGVTQTPRYLIKTRGQQVTLSCSPISGHRSVSWYQQTPGQGLQFLFEYFSETQRNKGNFPGRFSGRQFSNSRSEMNVSTLELGDSALYLCASSLLNEQFFGPGTRLTVL.

A single count supports this clone. The same CDR3 arises from other DNA sequences in this sample as well. The rearrangement joins TRBV30 to TRBJ1-5; 7 bases align to TRBD1. V shed 1 base, J shed 7 bases, and the junction held 4 bases outside the gene matches. CDR1 and CDR2 from the germline V gene are GTSNPN and SVGIG (reference sequence). The CDR3 has 13 residues. Here the CDR3 reads CAWSAGGRQPQHF. The DNA of the CDR3 is TGTGCCTGGAGTGCAGGGGGTAGGCAGCCCCAGCATTTT. Variable domain in full (rest from reference TRBV30 and TRBJ1-5): SQTIHQWPATLVQPVGSPLSLECTVEGTSNPNLYWYRQAAGRGLQLLFYSVGIGQISSEVPQNLSASRPQDRQFILSSKKLLLSDSGFYLCAWSAGGRQPQHFGDGTRLSIL.

About this clone: Germline is not matched at one junction end, which may reflect a read error. The gene calls are TRBV6-5 and TRBJ1-1; no clear D gene. Germline loops: CDR1 MNHEY, CDR2 SVGAGI. This CDR3 region has 13 residues. The CDR3 DNA is TGTGCCAGCAGTTACTCACTCGACACGGAAGCTTTCTTT. Translating gives CASSYSLDTEAFF.

This rearrangement joins TRBV3-1 (or the pseudogene TRBV3-2) to TRBJ1-2, with D unresolved. Germline CDR1 and CDR2: LGHDT and YNNKEL (reference sequence). CDR3 length: 15 residues. The ends were cut back, 3 bases at V and 6 bases at J, with 17 bases in the middle. Here the CDR3 DNA reads TGTGCCAGCAGCCACCCCAGGAAGGCTGCGGATGGCTACACCTTC. It codes for CASSHPRKAADGYTF.

This clone has only one observation. This chain connects TRBV6-1 to TRBJ1-5, with D unclear. Germline assignment: CDR1 MNHNS and CDR2 SASEGT. V lost 3 bases and J lost 5, with 8 bases in between. CDR3 length: 13 amino acids. The CDR3: CASSELRYQPQHF. CDR3 nucleotides: TGTGCCAGCAGTGAGCTCCGTTATCAGCCCCAGCATTTT.

V and J are TRBV6-2 or TRBV6-3 and TRBJ2-5; D not certain. The CDR3 extends over 14 amino acids. The V end lost 4 bases, the J end lost 7 bases, and 16 bases lay between the germline ends. Germline CDR1 reads MNHEY; CDR2 reads SVGEGT. CDR3 DNA sequence: TGTGCCAGCAGTTTTCAGGCGCCGGAAGGGACCCAGTACTTC. Its protein product is CASSFQAPEGTQYF.

V gene TRBV5-4 combines with J gene TRBJ2-5; D remains unclear. Germline V CDR1 and CDR2: SGHNT, YYREEE (reference sequence). With 4 bases removed from V and 4 bases from J, the gap between germline ends came to 11 bases. The CDR3 covers 13 residues. The CDR3 nucleotides read TGTGCCAGCAGCCTATTTCTAGGAGAGACCCAGTACTTC. The encoded protein is CASSLFLGETQYF.

The chain couples TRBV11-2 to TRBJ2-1; D is ambiguous. CDR1 and CDR2 (germline): SGHAT, FQNNGV. V lost 7 bases and J 5 bases, leaving 9 bases between the germline ends. CDR3 length equals 12 residues. In DNA form, the CDR3 reads TGTGCCAGCACAGGTAGAGACAATGAGCAGTTCTTC. Protein: CASTGRDNEQFF.

The chain recombines TRBV9 with TRBJ1-2; no clear D. Germline assignment: CDR1 SGDLS and CDR2 YYNGEE. CDR3 length: 15 residues. V was trimmed by 1 base and J by 0 bases, leaving 10 bases between them. CDR3 DNA: TGTGCCAGCAGCGTAACTGTCACAGCTAACTATGGCTACACCTTC. Its translation is CASSVTVTANYGYTF.

The genes are TRBV3-1 (or the pseudogene TRBV3-2) and TRBJ1-5; D gene unclear. Germline loops: CDR1 LGHDT, CDR2 YNNKEL (reference sequence). CDR3 length: 15 residues. The V end lost 3 bases, the J end lost 0 bases, and 9 bases lay between the germline ends. In DNA, the CDR3 is TGTGCCAGCAGCCATGGAGGAGGTAGCAATCAGCCCCAGCATTTT. It is translated as CASSHGGGSNQPQHF.

This chain links TRBV12-5 with TRBJ2-5; D uncertain. V lost 1 base, J lost 2 bases, and 8 bases lay in between. This CDR3 comprises 14 residues. The germline CDR1 and CDR2 sequences are LGHNT and FRNRAP. CDR3 sequence (DNA): TGTGCTAGTGGTTTGGGATCAGGACAAGAGACCCAGTACTTC. Translated, it gives CASGLGSGQETQYF.

The rearrangement uses TRBV28 and TRBJ1-2, with 7 bases aligning to TRBD1. The V gene end was trimmed by 8 bases and the J gene end by 5 bases; junction bases not matched to a gene: 11. CDR1 is MDHEN, CDR2 SYDVKM, per germline. CDR3 length equals 14 residues. The CDR3 sequence: CASLGQTIPYGYTF. In DNA, the CDR3 is TGTGCCAGCCTGGGACAGACTATCCCTTATGGCTACACCTTC.